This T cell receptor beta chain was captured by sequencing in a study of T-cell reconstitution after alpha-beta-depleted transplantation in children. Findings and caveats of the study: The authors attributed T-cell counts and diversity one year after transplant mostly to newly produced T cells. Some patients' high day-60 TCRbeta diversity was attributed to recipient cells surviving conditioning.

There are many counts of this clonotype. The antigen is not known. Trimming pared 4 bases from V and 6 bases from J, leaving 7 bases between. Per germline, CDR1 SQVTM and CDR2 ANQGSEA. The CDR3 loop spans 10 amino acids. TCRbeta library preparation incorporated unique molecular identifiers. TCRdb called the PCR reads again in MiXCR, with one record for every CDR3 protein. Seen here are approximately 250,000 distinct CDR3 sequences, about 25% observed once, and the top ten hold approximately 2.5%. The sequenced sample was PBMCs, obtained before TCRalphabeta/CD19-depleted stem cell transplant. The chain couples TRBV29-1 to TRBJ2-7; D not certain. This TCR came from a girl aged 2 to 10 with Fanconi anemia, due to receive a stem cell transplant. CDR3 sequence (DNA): TGCAGCGTTGTCGTAGCCGAGCAGTACTTC. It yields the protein CSVVVAEQYF.